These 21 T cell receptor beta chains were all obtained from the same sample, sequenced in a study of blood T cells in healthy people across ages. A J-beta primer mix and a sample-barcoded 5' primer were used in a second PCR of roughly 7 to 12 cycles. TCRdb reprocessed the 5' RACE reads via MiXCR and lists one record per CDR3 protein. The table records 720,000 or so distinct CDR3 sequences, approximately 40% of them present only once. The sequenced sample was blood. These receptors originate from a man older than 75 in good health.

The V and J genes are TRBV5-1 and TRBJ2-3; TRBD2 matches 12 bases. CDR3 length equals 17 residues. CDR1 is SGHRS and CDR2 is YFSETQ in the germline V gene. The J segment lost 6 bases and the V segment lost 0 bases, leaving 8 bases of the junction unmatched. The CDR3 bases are TGCGCCAGCAGCTTGGAGGCTAGCGGGAGGGCCTGGGATACGCAGTATTTT. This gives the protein CASSLEASGRAWDTQYF.

The CDR3 here is CASSPAYSYNSPLHF. CDR3 in DNA: TGCGCCAGCAGCCCAGCTTACTCCTATAATTCACCCCTCCACTTT. J is TRBJ1-6 and V is TRBV5-1; no reliable D call. V lost 4 bases and J lost 0, with 8 bases in between. Per the germline V gene, CDR1 is SGHRS and CDR2 is YFSETQ. The CDR3 loop spans 15 amino acids.

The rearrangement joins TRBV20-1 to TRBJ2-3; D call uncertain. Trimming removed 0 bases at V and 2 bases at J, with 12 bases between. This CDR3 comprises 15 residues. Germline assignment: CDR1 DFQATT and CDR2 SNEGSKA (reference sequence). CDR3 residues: CSARDPVWYTDTQYF. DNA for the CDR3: TGCAGTGCTAGAGACCCAGTATGGTACACAGATACGCAGTATTTT.

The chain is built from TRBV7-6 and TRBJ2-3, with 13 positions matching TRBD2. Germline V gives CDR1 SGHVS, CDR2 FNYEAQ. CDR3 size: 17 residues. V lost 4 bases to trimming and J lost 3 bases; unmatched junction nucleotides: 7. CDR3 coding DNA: TGTGCCAGCAGCTCGAGGACTAGCGGGAGCGTGACAGATACGCAGTATTTT. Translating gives CASSSRTSGSVTDTQYF.

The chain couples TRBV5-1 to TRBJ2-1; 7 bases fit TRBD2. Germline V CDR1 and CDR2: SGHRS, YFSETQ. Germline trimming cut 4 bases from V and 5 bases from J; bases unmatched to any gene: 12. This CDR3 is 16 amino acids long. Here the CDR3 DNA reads TGCGCCAGCAGCCCGCTGGCGAGCGGGGTTCACAATGAGCAGTTCTTC. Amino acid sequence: CASSPLASGVHNEQFF.

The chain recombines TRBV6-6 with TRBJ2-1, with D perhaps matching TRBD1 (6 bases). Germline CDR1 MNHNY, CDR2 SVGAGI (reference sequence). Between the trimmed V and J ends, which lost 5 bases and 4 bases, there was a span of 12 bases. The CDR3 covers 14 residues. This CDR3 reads CASSRDTTYNEQFF. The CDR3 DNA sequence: TGTGCCAGCAGTAGGGACACTACTTACAATGAGCAGTTCTTC.

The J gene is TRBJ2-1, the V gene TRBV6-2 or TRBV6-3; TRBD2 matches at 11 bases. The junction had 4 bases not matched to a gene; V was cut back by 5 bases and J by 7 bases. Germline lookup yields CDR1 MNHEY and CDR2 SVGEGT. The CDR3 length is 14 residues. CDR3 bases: TGTGCCAGCAGTACTAGCGGGAGCGCGAATGAGCAGTTCTTC. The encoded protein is CASSTSGSANEQFF.

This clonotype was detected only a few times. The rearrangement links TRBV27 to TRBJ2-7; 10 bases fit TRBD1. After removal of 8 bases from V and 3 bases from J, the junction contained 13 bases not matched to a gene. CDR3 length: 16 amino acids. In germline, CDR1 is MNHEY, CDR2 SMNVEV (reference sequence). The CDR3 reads CASRDTGQGVNYEQYF. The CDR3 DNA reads TGTGCCAGCCGAGACACCGGACAGGGGGTAAACTACGAGCAGTACTTC.

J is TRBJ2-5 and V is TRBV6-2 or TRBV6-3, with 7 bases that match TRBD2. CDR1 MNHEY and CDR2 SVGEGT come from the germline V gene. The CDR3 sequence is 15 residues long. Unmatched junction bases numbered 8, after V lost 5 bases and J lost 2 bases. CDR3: CASSTPGLPQETQYF. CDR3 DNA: TGTGCCAGCAGTACGCCGGGACTACCACAAGAGACCCAGTACTTC.

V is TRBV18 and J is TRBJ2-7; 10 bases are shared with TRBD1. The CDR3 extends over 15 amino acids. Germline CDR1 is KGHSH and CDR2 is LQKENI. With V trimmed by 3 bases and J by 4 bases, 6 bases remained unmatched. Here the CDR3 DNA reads TGTGCCAGCTCACCCCCAGACAGGGGGCATTACGAGCAGTACTTC. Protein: CASSPPDRGHYEQYF.

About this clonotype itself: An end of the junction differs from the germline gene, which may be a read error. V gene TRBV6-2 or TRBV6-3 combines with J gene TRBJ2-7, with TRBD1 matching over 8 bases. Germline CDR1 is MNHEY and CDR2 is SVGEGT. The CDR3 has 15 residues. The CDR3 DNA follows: TGTGCCAGCAGTCGGACAGGGTCCCGCTCCGACGAGCAGTACTTC. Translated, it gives CASSRTGSRSDEQYF.

In DNA form, the CDR3 reads TGTGCCAGCAGACAAATAAGCACAGATACGCAGTATTTT. Its translation is CASRQISTDTQYF. This sequence joins TRBV7-3 and TRBJ2-3; D unclear. The CDR3 has 13 residues. Trimming took off 6 bases at V and 0 bases at J, with 7 bases between the two ends. The germline CDR1 and CDR2 sequences are SGHTA and FQGTGA.

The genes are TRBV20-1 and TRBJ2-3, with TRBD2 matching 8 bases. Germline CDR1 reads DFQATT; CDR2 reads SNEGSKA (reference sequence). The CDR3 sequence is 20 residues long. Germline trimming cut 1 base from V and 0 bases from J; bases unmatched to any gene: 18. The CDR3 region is CSARGRLGGAGGPSTDTQYF. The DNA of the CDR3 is TGCAGTGCTAGAGGACGACTGGGCGGTGCGGGAGGACCTAGCACAGATACGCAGTATTTT.

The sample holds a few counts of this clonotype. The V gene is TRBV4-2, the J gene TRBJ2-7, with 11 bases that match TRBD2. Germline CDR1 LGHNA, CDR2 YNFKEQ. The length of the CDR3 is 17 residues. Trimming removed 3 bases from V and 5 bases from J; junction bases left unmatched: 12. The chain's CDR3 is CASSQVGLAGGGHEQYF. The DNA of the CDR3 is TGTGCCAGCAGCCAGGTGGGCTTAGCGGGGGGGGGACACGAGCAGTACTTC.

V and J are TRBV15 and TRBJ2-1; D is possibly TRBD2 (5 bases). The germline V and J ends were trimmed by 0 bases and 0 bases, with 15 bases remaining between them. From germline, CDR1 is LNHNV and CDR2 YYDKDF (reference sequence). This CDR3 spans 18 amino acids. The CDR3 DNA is TGTGCCACCAGCAGAGATAGAAAGCGGCCCAGCTCCTACAATGAGCAGTTCTTC. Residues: CATSRDRKRPSSYNEQFF.

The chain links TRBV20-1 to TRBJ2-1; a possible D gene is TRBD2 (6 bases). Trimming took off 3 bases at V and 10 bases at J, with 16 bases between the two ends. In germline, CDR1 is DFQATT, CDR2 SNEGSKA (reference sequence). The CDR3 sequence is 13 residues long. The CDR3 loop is CSARVAALGEQFF. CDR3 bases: TGCAGTGCTAGGGTAGCGGCACTGGGGGAGCAGTTCTTC.

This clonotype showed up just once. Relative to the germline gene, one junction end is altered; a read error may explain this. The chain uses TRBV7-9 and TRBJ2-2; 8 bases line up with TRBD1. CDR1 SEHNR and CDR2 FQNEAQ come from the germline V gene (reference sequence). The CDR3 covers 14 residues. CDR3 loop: CAGSGQGATGELFF. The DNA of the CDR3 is TGTGCCGGCAGCGGCCAGGGGGCCACCGGGGAGCTGTTTTTT.

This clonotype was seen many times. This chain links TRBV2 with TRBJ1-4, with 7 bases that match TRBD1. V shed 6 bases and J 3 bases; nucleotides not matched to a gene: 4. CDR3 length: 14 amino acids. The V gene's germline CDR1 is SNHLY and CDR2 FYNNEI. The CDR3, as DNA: TGTGCCAGCAGGCGGGACAGCTCTAATGAAAAACTGTTTTTT. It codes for CASRRDSSNEKLFF.

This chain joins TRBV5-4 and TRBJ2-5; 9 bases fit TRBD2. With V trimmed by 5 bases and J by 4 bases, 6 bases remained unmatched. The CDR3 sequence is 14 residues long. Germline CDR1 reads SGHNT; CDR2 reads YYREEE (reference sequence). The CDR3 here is CASRASGIRETQYF. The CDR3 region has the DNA TGTGCCAGCAGGGCTAGCGGGATCCGAGAGACCCAGTACTTC.

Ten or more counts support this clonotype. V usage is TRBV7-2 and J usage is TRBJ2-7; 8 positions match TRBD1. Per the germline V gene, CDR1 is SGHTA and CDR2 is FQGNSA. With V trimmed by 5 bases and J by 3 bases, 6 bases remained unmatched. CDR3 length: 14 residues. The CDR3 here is CASSPRTGNYEQYF. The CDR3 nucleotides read TGTGCCAGCAGCCCGCGGACAGGGAACTACGAGCAGTACTTC.

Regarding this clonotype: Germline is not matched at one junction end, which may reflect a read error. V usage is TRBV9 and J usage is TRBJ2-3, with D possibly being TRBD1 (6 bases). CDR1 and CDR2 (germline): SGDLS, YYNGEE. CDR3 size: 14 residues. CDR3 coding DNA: TGTGCCGGCAGCTCGGACAGCGGCACAGATACGCAGTATTTT. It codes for CAGSSDSGTDTQYF.